In its sample, the clone carrying this T cell receptor (beta chain) was seen a few times. Using immunoSEQ multiplex PCR, the repertoire was profiled, and TCRdb retains in-frame clones only, with some absent. The repertoire holds about 500,000 clones, 80% to 90% seen once, with 1.5% to 2% in the top ten. Germline V gene sequence: CDR1 LNHDA, CDR2 SQIVND (reference sequence). The CDR3 sequence is 13 residues long. Between the trimmed V and J ends, which lost 7 bases and 0 bases, there was a span of 9 bases. The data are from a study of Ad26.COV2.S vaccination and SARS-CoV-2 variants. Treatment specified: 15 to 20 received Ad26.COV2.S at low or high dose, single or two shots; five or six received placebo; per-sample allocation not given. Sampling was performed 63 days after the first vaccine or placebo injection.

This TCR came from a person aged 18-60 years who received the Ad26.COV2.S COVID-19 vaccine or a placebo. The chain carries TRBV19 and TRBJ1-1; weak D call: TRBD1 (5 bases). The sample was peripheral blood, taken in a trial of Ad26.COV2.S vaccine versus placebo. The CDR3 protein is CASNGRVNTEAFF. CDR3 in DNA: TGTGCCAGTAATGGCAGGGTGAACACTGAAGCTTTCTTT.